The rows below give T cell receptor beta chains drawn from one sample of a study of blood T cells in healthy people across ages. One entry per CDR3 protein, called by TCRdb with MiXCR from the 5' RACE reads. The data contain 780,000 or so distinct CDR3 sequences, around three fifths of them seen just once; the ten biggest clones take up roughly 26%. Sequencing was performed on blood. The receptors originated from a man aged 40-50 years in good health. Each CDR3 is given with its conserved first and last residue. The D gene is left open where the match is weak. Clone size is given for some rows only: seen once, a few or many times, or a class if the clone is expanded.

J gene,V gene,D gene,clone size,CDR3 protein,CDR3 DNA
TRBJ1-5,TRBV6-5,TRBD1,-,CASSRTGEGRPQHF,TGTGCCAGCAGCCGAACAGGGGAAGGTCGGCCCCAGCATTTT
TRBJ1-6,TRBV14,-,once,CASSQGGRDNSPLHF,TGTGCCAGCAGCCAGGGGGGACGGGATAATTCACCCCTCCACTTT
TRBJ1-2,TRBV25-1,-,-,CASRAAANYGYTF,TGTGCCAGCAGGGCAGCTGCTAACTATGGCTACACCTTC
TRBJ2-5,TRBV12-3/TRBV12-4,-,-,CASSVRLKETQYF,TGTGCCAGCAGTGTAAGGTTAAAAGAGACCCAGTACTTC
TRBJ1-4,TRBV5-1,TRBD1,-,CASSLDGQGFATNEKLFF,TGCGCCAGCAGCTTGGATGGACAGGGGTTCGCAACTAATGAAAAACTGTTTTTT
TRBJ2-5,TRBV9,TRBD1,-,CASSVGTGGMETQYF,TGTGCCAGCAGCGTCGGGACAGGGGGCATGGAGACCCAGTACTTC
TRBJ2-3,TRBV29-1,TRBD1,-,CSVLDRGSTDTQYF,TGCAGCGTCTTGGACAGGGGGAGCACAGATACGCAGTATTTT
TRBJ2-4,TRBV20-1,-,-,CSARVTGAKNVQYF,TGCAGTGCTAGAGTCACGGGGGCCAAAAACGTTCAGTACTTC
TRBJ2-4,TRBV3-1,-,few,CASSQDPNIQYF,TGTGCCAGCAGCCAGGATCCCAACATTCAGTACTTC
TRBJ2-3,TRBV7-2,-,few,CASSSRPQTGGSTDTQYF,TGTGCCAGCAGCTCCCGCCCTCAGACAGGAGGTAGCACAGATACGCAGTATTTT
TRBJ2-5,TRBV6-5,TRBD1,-,CASSYRIGQGKETQYF,TGTGCCAGCAGTTATAGGATCGGACAGGGTAAAGAGACCCAGTACTTC
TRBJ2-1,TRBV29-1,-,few,CSVEARPQGEQFF,TGCAGCGTTGAAGCTCGACCCCAAGGTGAGCAGTTCTTC
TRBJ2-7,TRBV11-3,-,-,CASSARGSFYEQYF,TGTGCCAGCAGCGCCCGGGGCAGCTTCTACGAGCAGTACTTC
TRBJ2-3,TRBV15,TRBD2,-,CATSYGGSTDTQYF,TGTGCCACCAGCTACGGGGGGAGCACAGATACGCAGTATTTT
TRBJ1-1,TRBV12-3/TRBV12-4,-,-,CASRGSGMGTEAFF,TGTGCCAGCAGAGGGTCAGGGATGGGTACTGAAGCTTTCTTT
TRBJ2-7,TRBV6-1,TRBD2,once,CASSTRDYRYEQYF,TGTGCCAGCAGCACCCGGGACTATCGCTACGAGCAGTACTTC
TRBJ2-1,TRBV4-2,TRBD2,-,CASSQDVLAAGGQFF,TGTGCCAGCAGCCAAGATGTCCTAGCGGCTGGGGGGCAGTTCTTC
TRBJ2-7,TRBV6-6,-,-,CASSSTDIPYEQYF,TGTGCCAGCAGTTCTACAGATATCCCCTACGAGCAGTACTTC
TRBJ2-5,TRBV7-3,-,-,CASSLAGPETRYF,TGTGCCAGCAGCTTGGCCGGACCAGAGACCCGGTACTTC
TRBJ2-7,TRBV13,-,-,CASSLEGGNLAYEQYF,TGTGCCAGCAGCTTAGAAGGGGGGAATTTAGCCTACGAGCAGTACTTC
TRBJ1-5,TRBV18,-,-,CASSPSQGAMGQPQHF,TGTGCCAGCTCACCATCCCAAGGGGCAATGGGTCAGCCCCAGCATTTT
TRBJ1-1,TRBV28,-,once,CASSSGTAQMNTEAFF,TGTGCCAGCAGTTCAGGGACTGCCCAGATGAACACTGAAGCTTTCTTT
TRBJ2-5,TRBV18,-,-,CASSPQWLQETQYF,TGTGCCAGCTCACCCCAGTGGTTACAAGAGACCCAGTACTTC
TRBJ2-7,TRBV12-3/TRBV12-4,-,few,CASSLAANYEQYF,TGTGCCAGCAGTTTAGCGGCTAACTACGAGCAGTACTTC
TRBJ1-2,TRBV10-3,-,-,CAIGGTALVGGYTF,TGTGCCATAGGAGGGACGGCTCTCGTGGGTGGCTACACCTTC
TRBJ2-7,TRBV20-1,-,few,CSATGLQIPYEQYF,TGCAGTGCGACGGGACTTCAAATACCCTACGAGCAGTACTTC
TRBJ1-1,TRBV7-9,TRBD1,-,CASSPGQIEAFF,TGTGCCAGCAGCCCGGGACAGATTGAAGCTTTCTTT
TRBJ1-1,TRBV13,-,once,CASSPNYRRTEAFF,TGTGCCAGCAGCCCGAATTACAGGCGGACTGAAGCTTTCTTT